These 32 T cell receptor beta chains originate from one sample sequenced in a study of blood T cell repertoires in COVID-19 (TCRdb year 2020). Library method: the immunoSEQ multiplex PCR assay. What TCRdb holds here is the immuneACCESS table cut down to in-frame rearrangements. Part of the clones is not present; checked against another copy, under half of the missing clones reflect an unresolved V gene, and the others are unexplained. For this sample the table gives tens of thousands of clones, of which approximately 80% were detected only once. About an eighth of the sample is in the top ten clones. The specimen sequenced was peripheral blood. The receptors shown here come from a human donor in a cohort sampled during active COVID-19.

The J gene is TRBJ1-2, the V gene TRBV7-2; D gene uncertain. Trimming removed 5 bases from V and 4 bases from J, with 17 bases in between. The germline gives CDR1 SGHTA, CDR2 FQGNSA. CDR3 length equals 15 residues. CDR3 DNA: TGTGCCAGCAGCCCGAGCAGTCGGGAGGGCTATGGCTACACCTTC. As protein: CASSPSSREGYGYTF.

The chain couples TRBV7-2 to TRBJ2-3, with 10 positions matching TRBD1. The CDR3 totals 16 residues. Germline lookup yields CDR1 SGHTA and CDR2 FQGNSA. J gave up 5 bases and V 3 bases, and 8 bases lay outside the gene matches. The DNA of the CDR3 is TGTGCCAGCAGCTTTCCACTCCGGGACAGGGGAGATACGCAGTATTTT. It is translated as CASSFPLRDRGDTQYF.

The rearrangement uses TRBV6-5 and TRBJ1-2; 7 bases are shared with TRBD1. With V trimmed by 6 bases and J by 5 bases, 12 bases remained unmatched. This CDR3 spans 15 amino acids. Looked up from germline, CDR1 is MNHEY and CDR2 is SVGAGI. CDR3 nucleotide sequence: TGTGCCAGCAGCCGACGACAGGGAGGAGGTTATGGCTACACCTTC. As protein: CASSRRQGGGYGYTF.

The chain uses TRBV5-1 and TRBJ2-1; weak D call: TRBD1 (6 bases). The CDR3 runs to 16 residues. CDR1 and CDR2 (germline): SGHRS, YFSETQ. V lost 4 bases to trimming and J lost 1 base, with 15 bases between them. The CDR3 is CASSGDTGISYNEQFF. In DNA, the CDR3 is TGCGCCAGCAGCGGCGACACAGGGATATCCTACAATGAGCAGTTCTTC.

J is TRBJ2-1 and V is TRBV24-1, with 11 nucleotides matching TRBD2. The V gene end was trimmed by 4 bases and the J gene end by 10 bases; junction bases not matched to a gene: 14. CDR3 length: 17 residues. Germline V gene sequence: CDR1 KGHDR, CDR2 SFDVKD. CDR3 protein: CATSDPKLAGVYQEQFF. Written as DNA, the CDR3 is TGTGCCACCAGTGACCCTAAACTAGCGGGAGTGTATCAGGAGCAGTTCTTC.

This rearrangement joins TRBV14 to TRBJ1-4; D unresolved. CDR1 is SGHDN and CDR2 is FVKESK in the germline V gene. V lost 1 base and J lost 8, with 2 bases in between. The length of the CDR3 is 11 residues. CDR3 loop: CASSQAEKLFF. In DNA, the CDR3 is TGTGCCAGCAGCCAAGCGGAAAAACTGTTTTTT.

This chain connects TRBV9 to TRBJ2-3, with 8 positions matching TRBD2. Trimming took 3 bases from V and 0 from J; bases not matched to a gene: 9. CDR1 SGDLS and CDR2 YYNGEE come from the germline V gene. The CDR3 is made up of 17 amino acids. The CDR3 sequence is CASSDRILAGSTDTQYF. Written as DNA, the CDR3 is TGTGCCAGCAGCGACAGGATTTTAGCGGGGAGCACAGATACGCAGTATTTT.

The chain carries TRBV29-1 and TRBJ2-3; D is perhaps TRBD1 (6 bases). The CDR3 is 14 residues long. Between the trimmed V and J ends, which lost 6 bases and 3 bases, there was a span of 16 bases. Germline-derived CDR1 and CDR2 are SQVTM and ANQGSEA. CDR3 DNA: TGCAGCGTCCAACAGCTCACAGGGACAGATACGCAGTATTTT. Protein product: CSVQQLTGTDTQYF.

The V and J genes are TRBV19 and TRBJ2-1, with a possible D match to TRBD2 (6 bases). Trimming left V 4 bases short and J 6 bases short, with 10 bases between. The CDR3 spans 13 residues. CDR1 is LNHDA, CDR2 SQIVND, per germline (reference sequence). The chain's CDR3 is CASSTGLGNEQFF. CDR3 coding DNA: TGTGCCAGTAGTACGGGACTGGGCAATGAGCAGTTCTTC.

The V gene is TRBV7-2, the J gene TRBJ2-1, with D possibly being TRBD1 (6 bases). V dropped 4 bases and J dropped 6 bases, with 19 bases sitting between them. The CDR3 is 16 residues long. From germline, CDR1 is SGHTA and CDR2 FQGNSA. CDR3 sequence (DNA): TGTGCCAGCAGCTCAACGGGTCGGGCAGGGGTCAATGAGCAGTTCTTC. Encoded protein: CASSSTGRAGVNEQFF.

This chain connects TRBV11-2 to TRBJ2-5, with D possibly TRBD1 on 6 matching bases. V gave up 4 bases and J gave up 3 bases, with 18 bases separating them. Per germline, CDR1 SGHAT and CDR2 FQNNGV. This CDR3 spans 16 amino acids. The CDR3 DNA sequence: TGTGCCAGCAGCTCACACTATACAGGGTCCGAAGAGACCCAGTACTTC. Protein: CASSSHYTGSEETQYF.

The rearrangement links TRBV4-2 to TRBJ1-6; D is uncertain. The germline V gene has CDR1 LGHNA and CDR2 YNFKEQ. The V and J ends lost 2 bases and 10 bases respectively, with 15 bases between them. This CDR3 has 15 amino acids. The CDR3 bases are TGTGCCAGCAGCCAAAGACGACGGGGAGTGTCACCCCTCCACTTT. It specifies CASSQRRRGVSPLHF.

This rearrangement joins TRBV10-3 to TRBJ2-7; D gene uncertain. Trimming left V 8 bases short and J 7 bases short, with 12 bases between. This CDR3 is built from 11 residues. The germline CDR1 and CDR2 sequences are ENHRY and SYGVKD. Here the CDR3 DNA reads TGTGCCATCGCCAACGTGAGAGAGCAGTACTTC. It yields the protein CAIANVREQYF.

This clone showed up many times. CDR3: CASSIRFTGELFF. In DNA form, the CDR3 reads TGTGCCAGCAGCATCCGGTTCACCGGGGAGCTGTTTTTT. V gene TRBV7-8 combines with J gene TRBJ2-2; D gene ambiguous. This CDR3 contains 13 residues. Germline V gene lookup returns CDR1 SGHVS and CDR2 FQNEAQ. V was pared by 5 bases and J by 4 bases, with 8 bases between. Full variable domain (remainder filled in from reference TRBV7-8 and TRBJ2-2): GAGVSQSPRYKVAKRGQDVALRCDPISGHVSLFWYQQALGQGPEFLTYFQNEAQLDKSGLPSDRFFAERPEGSVSTLKIQRTQQEDSAVYLCASSIRFTGELFFGEGSRLTVL.

In DNA, the CDR3 is TGTGCCAGCAGCTTAGCCTCGAGCGGGCTCCAGACCCAGTACTTC. Encoded protein: CASSLASSGLQTQYF. J is TRBJ2-5 and V is TRBV11-2; D possibly corresponds to TRBD2 (6 bases). Looked up from germline, CDR1 is SGHAT and CDR2 is FQNNGV. This CDR3 has 15 amino acids. Deletions cut 1 base from V and 6 bases from J, with 15 bases between.

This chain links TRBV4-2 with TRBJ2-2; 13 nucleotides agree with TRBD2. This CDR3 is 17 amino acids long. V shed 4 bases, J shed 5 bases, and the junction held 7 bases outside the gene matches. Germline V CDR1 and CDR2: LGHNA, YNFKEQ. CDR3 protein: CASSPTSGGSYTGELFF. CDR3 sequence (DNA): TGTGCCAGCAGCCCGACTAGCGGGGGGTCGTATACCGGGGAGCTGTTTTTT.

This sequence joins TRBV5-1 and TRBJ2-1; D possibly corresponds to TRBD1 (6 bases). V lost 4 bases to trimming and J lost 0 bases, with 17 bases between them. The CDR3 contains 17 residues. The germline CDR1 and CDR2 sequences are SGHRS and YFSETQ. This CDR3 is CASSPETGLSSYNEQFF. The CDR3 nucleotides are TGCGCCAGCAGCCCCGAGACAGGTTTGAGCTCCTACAATGAGCAGTTCTTC.

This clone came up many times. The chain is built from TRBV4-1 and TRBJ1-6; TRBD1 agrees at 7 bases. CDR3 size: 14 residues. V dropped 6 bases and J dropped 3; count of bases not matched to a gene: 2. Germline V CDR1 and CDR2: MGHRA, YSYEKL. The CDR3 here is CASSRQGYNSPLHF. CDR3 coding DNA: TGCGCCAGCAGTCGACAGGGCTATAATTCACCCCTCCACTTT.

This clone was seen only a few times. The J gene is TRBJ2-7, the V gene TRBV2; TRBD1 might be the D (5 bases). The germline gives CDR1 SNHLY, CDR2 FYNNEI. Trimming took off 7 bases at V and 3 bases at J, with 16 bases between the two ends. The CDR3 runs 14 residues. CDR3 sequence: CASNRQGYRYEQYF. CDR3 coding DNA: TGTGCCAGCAATAGGCAGGGCTATCGCTACGAGCAGTACTTC.

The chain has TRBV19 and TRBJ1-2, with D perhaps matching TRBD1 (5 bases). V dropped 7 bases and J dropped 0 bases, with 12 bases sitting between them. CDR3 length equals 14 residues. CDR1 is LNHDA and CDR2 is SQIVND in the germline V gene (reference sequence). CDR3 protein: CASIDRAANYGYTF. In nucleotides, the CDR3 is TGTGCCAGTATAGACAGAGCAGCTAACTATGGCTACACCTTC.

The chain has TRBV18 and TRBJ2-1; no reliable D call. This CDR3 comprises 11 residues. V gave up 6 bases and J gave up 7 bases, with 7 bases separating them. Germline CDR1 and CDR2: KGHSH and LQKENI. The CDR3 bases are TGTGCCAGCTCTCGCACTAATGAGCAGTTCTTC. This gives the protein CASSRTNEQFF.

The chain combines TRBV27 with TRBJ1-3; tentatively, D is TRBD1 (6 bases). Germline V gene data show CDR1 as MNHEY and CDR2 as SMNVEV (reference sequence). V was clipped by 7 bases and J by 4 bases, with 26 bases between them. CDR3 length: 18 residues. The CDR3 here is CASTRRERGGLGGNTIYF. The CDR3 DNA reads TGTGCCAGCACCCGTCGGGAACGGGGGGGGCTGGGAGGAAACACCATATATTTT.

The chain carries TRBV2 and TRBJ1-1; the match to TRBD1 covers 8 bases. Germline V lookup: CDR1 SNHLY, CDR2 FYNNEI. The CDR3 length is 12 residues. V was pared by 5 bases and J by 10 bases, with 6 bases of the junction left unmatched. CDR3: CASSKQGGLAFF. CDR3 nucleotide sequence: TGTGCCAGCAGTAAACAGGGGGGGCTAGCTTTCTTT.

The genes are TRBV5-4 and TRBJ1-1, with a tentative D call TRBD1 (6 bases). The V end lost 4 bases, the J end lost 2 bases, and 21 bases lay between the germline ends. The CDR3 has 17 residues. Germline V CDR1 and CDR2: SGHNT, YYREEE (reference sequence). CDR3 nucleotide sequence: TGTGCCAGCAGCCCACGGGGGGGCAGCAGACTAAACACTGAAGCTTTCTTT. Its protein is CASSPRGGSRLNTEAFF.

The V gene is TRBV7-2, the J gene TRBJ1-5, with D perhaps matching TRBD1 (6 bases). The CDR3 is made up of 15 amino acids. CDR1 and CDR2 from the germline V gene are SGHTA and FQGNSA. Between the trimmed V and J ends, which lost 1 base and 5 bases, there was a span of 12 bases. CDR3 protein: CASSLVGALYQPQHF. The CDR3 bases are TGTGCCAGCAGCTTAGTGGGGGCCCTCTATCAGCCCCAGCATTTT.

The CDR3 region is CASSLADRDTQYF. The CDR3 nucleotides are TGTGCCAGCAGCTTAGCGGACAGAGATACGCAGTATTTT. The chain employs TRBV11-3 and TRBJ2-3; D is perhaps TRBD1 (6 bases). V was pared by 1 base and J by 5 bases, with 7 bases between. The CDR3 is made up of 13 amino acids. Per the germline V gene, CDR1 is SGHNT and CDR2 is YENEEA.

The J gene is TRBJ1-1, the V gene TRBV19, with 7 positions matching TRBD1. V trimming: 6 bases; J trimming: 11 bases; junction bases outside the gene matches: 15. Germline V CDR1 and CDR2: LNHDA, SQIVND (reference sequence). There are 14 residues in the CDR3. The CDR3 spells CASSPGSSRQGAFF. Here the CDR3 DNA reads TGTGCCAGTAGCCCTGGGTCCTCGAGACAGGGCGCTTTCTTT.

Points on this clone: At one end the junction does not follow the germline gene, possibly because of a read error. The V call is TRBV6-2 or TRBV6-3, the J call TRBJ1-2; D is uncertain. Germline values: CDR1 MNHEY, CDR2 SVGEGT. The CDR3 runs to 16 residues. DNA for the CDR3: TGTGCCAGCAGTCACTCCCCCCCCAGCGTACCCTATGGCTACACCTTC. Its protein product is CASSHSPPSVPYGYTF.

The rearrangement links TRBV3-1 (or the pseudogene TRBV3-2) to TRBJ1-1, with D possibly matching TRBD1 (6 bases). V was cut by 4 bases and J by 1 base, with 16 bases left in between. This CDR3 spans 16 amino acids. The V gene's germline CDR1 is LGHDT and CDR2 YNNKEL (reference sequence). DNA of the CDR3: TGTGCCAGCAGCCCTCCGATAGGACAGAAGAACACTGAAGCTTTCTTT. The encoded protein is CASSPPIGQKNTEAFF.

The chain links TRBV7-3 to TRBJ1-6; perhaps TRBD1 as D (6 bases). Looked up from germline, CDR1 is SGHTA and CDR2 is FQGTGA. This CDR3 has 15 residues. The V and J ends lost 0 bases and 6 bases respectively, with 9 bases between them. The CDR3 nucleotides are TGTGCCAGCAGCTTAACCCGGACAGCTAATTCACCCCTCCACTTT. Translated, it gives CASSLTRTANSPLHF.

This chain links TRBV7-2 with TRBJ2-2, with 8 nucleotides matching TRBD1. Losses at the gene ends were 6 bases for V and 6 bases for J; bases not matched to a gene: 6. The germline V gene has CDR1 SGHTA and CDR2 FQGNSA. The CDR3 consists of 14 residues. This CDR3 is CASRVQGVAGELFF. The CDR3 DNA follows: TGTGCCAGCAGGGTACAGGGGGTGGCCGGGGAGCTGTTTTTT.

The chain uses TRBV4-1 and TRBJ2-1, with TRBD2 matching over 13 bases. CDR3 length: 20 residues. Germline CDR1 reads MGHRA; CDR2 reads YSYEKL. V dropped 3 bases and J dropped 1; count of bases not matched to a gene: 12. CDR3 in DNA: TGCGCCAGCAGCCAGAGAGGCGGACTAGCGGGAGAAAGTTCCTACAATGAGCAGTTCTTC. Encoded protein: CASSQRGGLAGESSYNEQFF.